A single sample gave rise to the 7 T cell receptor beta chains below, sequenced in a study of regulatory T cells in long-lasting Graves disease. Building the TCR beta libraries relied on iRepertoire HTBI primers, and CDR3 regions underwent Arm-PCR. TCRdb independently ran MiXCR on the multiplex PCR reads; one entry per CDR3 protein. The profile shows more than 350,000 distinct CDR3 sequences, about 16% of them singletons. The time point: newly diagnosed GD, antithyroid drugs for less than 3 months. PBMCs provided the RNA from which the TCR library was made. This sample also belongs to another study, concerning T cells in Graves' hyperthyroidism and ophthalmopathy.

The sequenced sample was peripheral blood mononuclear cells (PBMCs), obtained at new diagnosis, from a patient treated with antithyroid drugs. The source of these receptors is a woman in her twenties or thirties with Graves disease.

The V call is TRBV7-3, the J call TRBJ2-1; 8 bases agree with TRBD2. V lost 1 base to trimming and J lost 0 bases; unmatched junction nucleotides: 8. This CDR3 is 18 amino acids long. The V gene's germline CDR1 is SGHTA and CDR2 FQGTGA. CDR3 in amino acids: CASSLIGGRTSSYNEQFF. The DNA of the CDR3 is TGTGCCAGCAGCTTAATTGGCGGGAGGACAAGCTCCTACAATGAGCAGTTCTTC.

This clonotype has at least ten counts. The CDR3 coding sequence is TGTGCCAGCAGCTTAGCGGAGGGGGCGCTTGATAATGAGCAGTTCTTC. This sequence encodes CASSLAEGALDNEQFF. The chain joins TRBV7-2 to TRBJ2-1, with a weak D call TRBD1 (7 bases). In germline, CDR1 is SGHTA, CDR2 FQGNSA. This CDR3 region has 16 residues. V dropped 0 bases and J dropped 7 bases, with 16 bases sitting between them.

This clonotype occurred many times. The rearrangement links TRBV12-3 or TRBV12-4 to TRBJ2-2; D might be TRBD1 or TRBD2, each matching 5 bases. V dropped 2 bases and J dropped 4 bases, with 8 bases sitting between them. CDR3 length: 14 amino acids. CDR3 amino acids: CASSLKGTTGELFF. DNA of the CDR3: TGTGCCAGCAGTTTAAAGGGGACCACCGGGGAGCTGTTTTTT.

The V and J genes are TRBV12-3 or TRBV12-4 and TRBJ2-3; 14 bases line up with TRBD2. The CDR3 has 18 residues. Trimming at V came to 7 bases and at J to 2 bases, leaving 11 bases not matched to a gene. The DNA of the CDR3 is TGTGCCAGCATCCCGACTAGCGGGAGGGCCTATGACACAGATACGCAGTATTTT. Its translation is CASIPTSGRAYDTDTQYF.

This clonotype was counted at least ten times. CDR3 nucleotide sequence: TGCAGTGCTAGAGATTATAGGCAGGACTCTGGAAACACCATATATTTT. Translated: CSARDYRQDSGNTIYF. The rearrangement uses TRBV20-1 and TRBJ1-3; no clear D. There are 16 residues in the CDR3. CDR1 and CDR2 (germline): DFQATT, SNEGSKA (reference sequence). Deletions cut 0 bases from V and 0 bases from J, with 12 bases between.

This clonotype was seen more than once but under ten times. The chain joins TRBV24-1 to TRBJ2-1; D is ambiguous. V was clipped by 1 base and J by 5 bases, with 2 bases between them. This CDR3 spans 12 amino acids. Looked up from germline, CDR1 is KGHDR and CDR2 is SFDVKD. CDR3 sequence: CATSDFNNEQFF. As DNA, the CDR3 is TGTGCCACCAGTGATTTCAACAATGAGCAGTTCTTC.

This clonotype has only a few counts. The chain joins TRBV7-9 to TRBJ1-5; D remains ambiguous. The V gene lost 1 base and the J gene lost 0 bases, with 10 bases spanning the gap. Germline assignment: CDR1 SEHNR and CDR2 FQNEAQ (reference sequence). CDR3 length: 16 residues. The CDR3 here is CASSLGEVYSNQPQHF. CDR3 DNA sequence: TGTGCCAGCAGCTTAGGAGAGGTCTATAGCAATCAGCCCCAGCATTTT. The variable domain in full, completed from reference TRBV7-9 and TRBJ1-5, reads DTGVSQNPRHKITKRGQNVTFRCDPISEHNRLYWYRQTLGQGPEFLTYFQNEAQLEKSRLLSDRFSAERPKGSFSTLEIQRTEQGDSAMYLCASSLGEVYSNQPQHFGDGTRLSIL.